The 18 T cell receptor beta chains in this list originate from one sample, sequenced in a study of neurological immune-mediated disorders. From the 5' RACE reads, TCRdb called clonotypes with MiXCR, one entry per CDR3 protein. The data hold under 80,000 distinct CDR3 sequences, with around 5.5% observed a single time. The sample taken for sequencing was PBMCs. The receptors were gathered from a woman in her thirties with multiple sclerosis.

The chain links TRBV5-1 to TRBJ2-5, with 7 bases identical to TRBD1. Germline values: CDR1 SGHRS, CDR2 YFSETQ. Trimming cost V 1 base and J 5 bases; bases outside gene matches: 5. This CDR3 is 14 amino acids long. In DNA, the CDR3 is TGCGCCAGCAGCTTGACCACAGGGGAGGAGACCCAGTACTTC. This gives the protein CASSLTTGEETQYF.

In DNA, the CDR3 is TGTGCCAGCAGCGTAGACGCGAGCTCCTACGAGCAGTACTTC. It is translated as CASSVDASSYEQYF. V usage is TRBV9 and J usage is TRBJ2-7; D not certain. V was pared by 0 bases and J by 0 bases, with 7 bases between. This CDR3 has 14 amino acids. Germline V CDR1 and CDR2: SGDLS, YYNGEE. Based on the CDR3 plus reference TRBV9 and TRBJ2-7, the full variable domain is DSGVTQTPKHLITATGQRVTLRCSPRSGDLSVYWYQQSLDQGLQFLIQYYNGEERAKGNILERFSAQQFPDLHSELNLSSLELGDSALYFCASSVDASSYEQYFGPGTRLTVT.

Ten or more counts support this clonotype. V and J are TRBV10-3 and TRBJ2-2; 13 bases match TRBD2. This CDR3 is built from 16 residues. Germline CDR1 and CDR2: ENHRY and SYGVKD. The V segment lost 6 bases and the J segment 0 bases; nucleotides outside the gene matches: 1. CDR3 in DNA: TGTGCCATCAGGGGACTAGCGGGGACGAACACCGGGGAGCTGTTTTTT. Translating gives CAIRGLAGTNTGELFF.

This clonotype has just a few counts. Mismatch with germline at one junction end may stem from a read error. This chain joins TRBV6-6 and TRBJ1-5; 7 bases match TRBD1. The CDR3 runs to 15 residues. The germline CDR1 and CDR2 sequences are MNHNY and SVGAGI (reference sequence). The CDR3 sequence is CASSYSGQIHQPQNF. For the CDR3, the DNA is TGTGCCAGCAGTTACTCGGGACAGATTCATCAGCCCCAGAATTTT.

This clonotype was recorded many times. V is TRBV20-1 and J is TRBJ2-7; TRBD2 might be the D (6 bases). Per the germline V gene, CDR1 is DFQATT and CDR2 is SNEGSKA (reference sequence). CDR3 length: 10 residues. Trimming removed 5 bases at V and 9 bases at J, with 11 bases between. The DNA for the CDR3 is TGCAGTGCTCGTAGCGGCCTGCAGTACTTC. This sequence encodes CSARSGLQYF.

As regards this clonotype: This may come from a read error, since a much larger clone is one base off. The genes are TRBV15 and TRBJ2-3; D is unclear. Germline V CDR1 and CDR2: LNHNV, YYDKDF (reference sequence). The CDR3 contains 15 residues. CDR3 sequence (DNA): TGTACCACCAGCAGAGTTCTCGGTTTCACAGATACGCAGTATTTT. This sequence encodes CTTSRVLGFTDTQYF.

This clonotype was picked up many times. One end of the junction does not line up with germline, which may come from a read error. The chain combines TRBV7-7 with TRBJ2-1, with 13 bases lining up with TRBD2. CDR1 is SSHAT and CDR2 is FNYEAQ in the germline V gene (reference sequence). The CDR3 consists of 15 residues. CDR3 loop: CASSPWTSGGNEQFF. The CDR3, as DNA: TGTGCTAGCAGTCCTTGGACTAGCGGGGGCAATGAGCAGTTCTTC. Full variable domain (outside the CDR3, taken from reference TRBV7-7 and TRBJ2-1): GAGVSQSPRYKVTKRGQDVTLRCDPISSHATLYWYQQALGQGPEFLTYFNYEAQPDKSGLPSDRFSAERPEGSISTLTIQRTEQRDSAMYRCASSPWTSGGNEQFFGPGTRLTVL.

This clonotype has a count of ten or more. The junction and the germline gene differ at one end; a read error may be behind it. The chain uses TRBV3-1 and TRBJ1-5, with D possibly matching TRBD1 (6 bases). The V gene's germline CDR1 is LGHDT and CDR2 YNNKEL (reference sequence). The length of the CDR3 is 15 residues. The CDR3 bases are TGTGCCAGCAGCCAATTTTGGGACATAAATCAGCCCCAGAATTTT. Translated: CASSQFWDINQPQNF.

The chain links TRBV7-2 to TRBJ2-7; D perhaps matches TRBD1 (7 bases). Trimming stripped 1 base from V and 4 bases from J, with 20 bases between. CDR1 and CDR2 (germline): SGHTA, FQGNSA. The CDR3 has 17 amino acids. The CDR3 DNA sequence: TGTGCCAGCAGCTTAGGCTGGAGGGGAAAGGGGGCTTACGAGCAGTACTTC. Translated: CASSLGWRGKGAYEQYF.

This clonotype was found many times. The rearrangement links TRBV20-1 to TRBJ2-2; TRBD2 matches at 9 bases. CDR3 size: 14 residues. The trim removed 3 bases at V and 4 bases at J, leaving 3 bases unmatched. Germline assignment: CDR1 DFQATT and CDR2 SNEGSKA (reference sequence). CDR3 protein: CSARRGGGTGELFF. The DNA of the CDR3 is TGCAGTGCTAGGCGGGGGGGAGGCACCGGGGAGCTGTTTTTT.

This clonotype was seen a single time. The chain recombines TRBV5-1 with TRBJ1-2, with D hard to call. V lost 2 bases and J 4 bases, leaving 12 bases between the germline ends. The V gene's germline CDR1 is SGHRS and CDR2 YFSETQ. The CDR3 is 14 residues long. CDR3 coding DNA: TGCGCCAGCAGCTTAACCCCATGCGGCTATGGCTACACCTTC. This encodes CASSLTPCGYGYTF.

In this sample, this clonotype turned up many times. The chain couples TRBV2 to TRBJ2-7; D gene unclear. Trimming cost V 4 bases and J 1 base, with 5 bases left between them. CDR1 is SNHLY, CDR2 FYNNEI, per germline. The CDR3 sequence is 12 residues long. DNA of the CDR3: TGTGCCAGCAGTGCAGGATCCTACGAGCAGTACTTC. Its protein product is CASSAGSYEQYF.

This clonotype was observed at least ten times. This sequence joins TRBV7-2 and TRBJ1-2; D is undetermined. V was clipped by 3 bases and J by 1 base, with 6 bases between them. Per the germline V gene, CDR1 is SGHTA and CDR2 is FQGNSA. The CDR3 runs to 13 residues. CDR3 sequence: CASSLDYNYGYTF. CDR3 sequence (DNA): TGTGCCAGCAGCTTGGACTATAACTATGGCTACACCTTC.

Ten or more counts support this clonotype. This CDR3 reads CSAKRAGELFF. The CDR3 DNA sequence: TGCAGTGCCAAAAGGGCCGGGGAGCTGTTTTTT. The chain links TRBV20-1 to TRBJ2-2; no reliable D call. Germline CDR1 DFQATT, CDR2 SNEGSKA (reference sequence). CDR3 length: 11 residues. The V gene lost 6 bases and the J gene lost 6 bases, with 8 bases spanning the gap.

The table lists this clonotype with many counts. CDR3: CASSLVLPGELFF. CDR3 DNA sequence: TGTGCCAGCAGCTTGGTTCTCCCCGGGGAGCTGTTTTTT. The chain has TRBV5-6 and TRBJ2-2; D uncertain. Germline CDR1 reads SGHDT; CDR2 reads YYEEEE. V gave up 0 bases and J gave up 6 bases, with 6 bases separating them. The CDR3 spans 13 residues.

This clonotype came up many times. The genes are TRBV12-3 or TRBV12-4 and TRBJ2-1, with D perhaps matching TRBD1 (7 bases). This CDR3 is built from 14 residues. The V gene lost 5 bases and the J gene lost 10 bases, with 18 bases spanning the gap. DNA of the CDR3: TGTGCCAGCAGTCCGGGGAACAGGGGAGGCGAGCAGTTCTTC. This encodes CASSPGNRGGEQFF.

This clonotype was found many times. The V call is TRBV29-1, the J call TRBJ2-7, with a tentative D call TRBD2 (6 bases). Per the germline V gene, CDR1 is SQVTM and CDR2 is ANQGSEA. The CDR3 sequence is 12 residues long. Trimming took 6 bases from V and 3 from J, leaving 12 bases between them. CDR3 in DNA: TGCAGCGTGGGAGGTCCGGACTACGAGCAGTACTTC. This gives the protein CSVGGPDYEQYF.

This clonotype was observed a few times. This chain joins TRBV5-1 and TRBJ2-5, with D maybe TRBD2 (5 bases). V was shortened by 0 bases and J by 5 bases, with 14 bases between the two germline ends. Germline-derived CDR1 and CDR2 are SGHRS and YFSETQ. The CDR3 contains 15 residues. The CDR3 region has the DNA TGCGCCAGCAGCTTGGCCCCGGGGTTAGTGGAGACCCAGTACTTC. Translated, it gives CASSLAPGLVETQYF.